This T cell receptor (beta chain) was sequenced in a study of blood T cell repertoires in COVID-19 (dated by TCRdb to about 2020). With respect to the entire study: Samples from collaborators originated in the United States, Italy and Spain and spanned both the acute and convalescent phases of COVID-19. The prospective study material was composed of cDNA or gDNA derived from T cells, B-cell-depleted T cells, or PBMCs. Deeply sampled blood TCRbeta repertoires from subjects exposed to, actively infected with, or recovered from COVID-19 were included in the dataset. A freely available public database, intended as a resource for researchers studying the immune response to SARS-CoV-2, is where the repertoires were released. The samples were drawn from two sources: the first 160 participants of the ongoing ImmuneRACE study, and 1,254 subjects contributed by 6 global collaborators. Sample metadata almost always included a de-identified subject ID, COVID-19 status, age in years and sex. Where HLA class I and class II types were available, the types were taken from metadata supplied by the sample provider, not from assay-based typing.

TCRbeta CDR3 regions were amplified from genomic DNA using the immunoSEQ Assay, a bias-controlled multiplex PCR. As for the authors' bioinformatics: Within the assay, amplification of reference gene primers was used to estimate how many nucleated cells each sample contained. To quantify the absolute abundance of each unique TCRbeta CDR3 rearrangement, sequence reads were collapsed and filtered. For each sample, productive Simpson clonality was calculated by taking the square root of Simpson's diversity index across productive rearrangements. The table was pulled from immuneACCESS by TCRdb, which kept in-frame rearrangements only. Such tables lose some clones; where checked, under half of the loss comes from unresolved V genes, and the rest has no known cause. The V and J calls and clone size come from that table; D and trimming were worked out from the DNA. For this sample the table gives 200,000 to 250,000 clones, of which around 86% were detected only once. The ten largest make up approximately 6.8% of the sample.

Paper-wide results and their limitations: The amount of clinical and demographic metadata varied by source and participant and was provided uncurated.

Each collaborating institution followed its own protocols to collect whole blood in K2EDTA tubes. For TCRbeta analysis, collaborators shipped samples in one of three forms: frozen whole blood, isolated PBMCs, or DNA extracted from either of those sample types. This clone came up once. Its target antigen remains unknown. Base qualities are not recorded, but no much larger clone differs from it by a single base. Sequenced material: peripheral blood. The receptor comes from a woman in her seventies with active or convalescent COVID-19.

DNA sequence: TGTGCCAGCAGACCCGACAGTTTCGGGCAGTTCTTC. The encoded protein is CASRPDSFGQFF. The rearrangement joined TRBV7-9 to TRBJ2-1; possibly the D gene is TRBD1, per 5 matching bases. V gives up 6 bases and J gives up 12 bases, and the segment between their germline ends measures 15 bases. The CDR3 measures 12 amino acids from cysteine to phenylalanine. The kept DNA is CDR3 alone, 36 bases in frame from the first base. CDR1 and CDR2 are read off the germline V gene (reference sequence) as SEHNR and FQNEAQ.